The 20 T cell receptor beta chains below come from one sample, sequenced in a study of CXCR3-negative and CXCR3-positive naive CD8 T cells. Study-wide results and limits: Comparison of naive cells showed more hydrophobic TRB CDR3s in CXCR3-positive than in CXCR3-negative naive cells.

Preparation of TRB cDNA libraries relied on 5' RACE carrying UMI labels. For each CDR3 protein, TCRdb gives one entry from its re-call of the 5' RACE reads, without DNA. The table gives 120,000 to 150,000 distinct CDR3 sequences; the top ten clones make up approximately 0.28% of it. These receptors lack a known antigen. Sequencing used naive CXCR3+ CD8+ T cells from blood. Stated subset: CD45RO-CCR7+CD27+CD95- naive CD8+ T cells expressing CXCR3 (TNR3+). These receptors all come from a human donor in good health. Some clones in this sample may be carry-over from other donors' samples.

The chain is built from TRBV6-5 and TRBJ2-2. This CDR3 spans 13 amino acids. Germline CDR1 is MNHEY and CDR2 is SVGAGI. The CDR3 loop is CASSYGVGGELFF.

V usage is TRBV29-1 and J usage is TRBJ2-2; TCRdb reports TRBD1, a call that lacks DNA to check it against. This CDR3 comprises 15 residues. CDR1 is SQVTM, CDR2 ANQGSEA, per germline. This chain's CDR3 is CSAPPGQGVPGELFF.

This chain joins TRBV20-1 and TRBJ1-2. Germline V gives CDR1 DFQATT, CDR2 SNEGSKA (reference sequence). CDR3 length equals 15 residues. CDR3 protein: CSARDLAAANYGYTF.

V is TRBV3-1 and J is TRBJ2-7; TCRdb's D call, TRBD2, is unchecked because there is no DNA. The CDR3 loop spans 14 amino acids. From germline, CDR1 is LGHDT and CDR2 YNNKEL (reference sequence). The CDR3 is CASSYGTPSYEQYF.

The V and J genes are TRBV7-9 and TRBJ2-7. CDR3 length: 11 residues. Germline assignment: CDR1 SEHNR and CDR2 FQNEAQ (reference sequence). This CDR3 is CASSPMNEQYF.

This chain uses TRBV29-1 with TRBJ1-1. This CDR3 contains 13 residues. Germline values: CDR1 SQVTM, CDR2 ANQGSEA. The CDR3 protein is CSVEGRMNTEAFF.

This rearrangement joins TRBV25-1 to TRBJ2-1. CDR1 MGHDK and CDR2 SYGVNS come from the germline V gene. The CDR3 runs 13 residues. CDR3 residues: CASSDSSYNEQFF. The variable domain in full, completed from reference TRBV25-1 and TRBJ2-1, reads EADIYQTPRYLVIGTGKKITLECSQTMGHDKMYWYQQDPGMELHLIHYSYGVNSTEKGDLSSESTVSRIRTEHFPLTLESARPSHTSQYLCASSDSSYNEQFFGPGTRLTVL.

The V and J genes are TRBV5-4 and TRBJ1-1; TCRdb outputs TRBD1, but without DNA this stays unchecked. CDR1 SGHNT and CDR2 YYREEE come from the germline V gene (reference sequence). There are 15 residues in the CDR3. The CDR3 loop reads CASSFLGTGRTEAFF.

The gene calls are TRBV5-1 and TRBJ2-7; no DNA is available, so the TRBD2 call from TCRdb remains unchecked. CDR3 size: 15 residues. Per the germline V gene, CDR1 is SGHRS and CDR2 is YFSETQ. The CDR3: CASNGRPSGIYEQYF. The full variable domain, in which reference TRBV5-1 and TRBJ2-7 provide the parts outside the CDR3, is KAGVTQTPRYLIKTRGQQVTLSCSPISGHRSVSWYQQTPGQGLQFLFEYFSETQRNKGNFPGRFSGRQFSNSRSEMNVSTLELGDSALYLCASNGRPSGIYEQYFGPGTRLTVT.

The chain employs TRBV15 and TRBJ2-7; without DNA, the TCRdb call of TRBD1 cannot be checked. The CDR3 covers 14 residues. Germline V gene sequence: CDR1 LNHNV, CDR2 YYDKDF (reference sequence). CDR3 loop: CATSNRDRGSEQYF.

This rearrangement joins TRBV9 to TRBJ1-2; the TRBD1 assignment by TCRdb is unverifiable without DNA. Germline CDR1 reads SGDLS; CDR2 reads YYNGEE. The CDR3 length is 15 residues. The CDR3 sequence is CASSVEPGPNYGYTF.

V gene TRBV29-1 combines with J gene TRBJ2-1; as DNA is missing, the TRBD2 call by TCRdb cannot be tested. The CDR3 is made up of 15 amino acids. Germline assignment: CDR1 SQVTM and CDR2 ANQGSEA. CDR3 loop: CSVLGLALLYNEQFF.

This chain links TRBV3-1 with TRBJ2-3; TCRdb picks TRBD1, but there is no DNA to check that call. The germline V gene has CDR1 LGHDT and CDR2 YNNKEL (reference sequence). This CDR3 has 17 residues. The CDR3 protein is CASSQDLGTGSADTQYF.

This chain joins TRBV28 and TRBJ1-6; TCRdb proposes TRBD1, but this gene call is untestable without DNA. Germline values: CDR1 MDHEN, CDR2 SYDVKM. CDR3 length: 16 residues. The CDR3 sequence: CASKGSQDPYNSPLHF.

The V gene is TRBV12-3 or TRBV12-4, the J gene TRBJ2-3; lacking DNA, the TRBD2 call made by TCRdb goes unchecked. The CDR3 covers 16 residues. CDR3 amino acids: CASSGGTSGIRDTQYF.

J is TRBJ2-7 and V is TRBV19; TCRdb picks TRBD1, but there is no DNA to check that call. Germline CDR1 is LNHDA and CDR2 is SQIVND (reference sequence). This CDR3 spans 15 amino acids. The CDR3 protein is CASSKGQGMVYEQYF.

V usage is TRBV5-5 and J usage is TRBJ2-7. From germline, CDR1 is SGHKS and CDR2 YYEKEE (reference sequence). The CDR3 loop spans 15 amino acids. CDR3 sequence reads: CASSFSFGSTYEQYF.

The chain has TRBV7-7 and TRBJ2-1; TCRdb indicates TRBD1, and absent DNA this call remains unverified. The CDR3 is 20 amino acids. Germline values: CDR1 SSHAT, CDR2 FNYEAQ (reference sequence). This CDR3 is CASSNYRIGWLGLSYNEQFF.

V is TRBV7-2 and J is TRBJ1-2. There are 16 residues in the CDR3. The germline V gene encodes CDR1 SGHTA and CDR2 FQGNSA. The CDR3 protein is CASSLWGNKFNYGYTF.

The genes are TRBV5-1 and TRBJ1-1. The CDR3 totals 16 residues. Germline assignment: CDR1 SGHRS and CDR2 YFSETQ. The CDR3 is CASSREGPGGRTEAFF.